Shown below are 23 T cell receptor beta chains from a single sample sequenced in a study of naive and memory T cell subsets. Both TRBC1 and TRBC2 were covered by a beta constant-region primer of two equimolar oligonucleotides. Ligated cDNA was amplified by four rounds of PCR with nested alpha and beta constant-region primers and SP2. MiXCR, run by TCRdb on the UMI-ligation and nested PCR reads, gives a single entry per CDR3 protein. The profile shows 80,000 or so distinct CDR3 sequences, over 8.5% of them singletons. The sequenced sample consisted of naive CD8+ T cells from blood. The source of these receptors is a human donor in good health.

CDR3 sequence: CASSPGTGGTEAFF. The DNA for the CDR3 is TGTGCCAGCAGTCCCGGGACAGGGGGTACTGAAGCTTTCTTT. The chain combines TRBV27 with TRBJ1-1; 11 bases fit TRBD1. The CDR3 extends over 14 amino acids. Germline V lookup: CDR1 MNHEY, CDR2 SMNVEV (reference sequence). After removal of 5 bases from V and 5 bases from J, the junction contained 4 bases not matched to a gene.

This clonotype was detected a few times. The chain recombines TRBV7-8 with TRBJ1-2; maybe TRBD1 (6 bases). The CDR3 length is 17 residues. Germline V gene lookup returns CDR1 SGHVS and CDR2 FQNEAQ. V lost 4 bases and J lost 6, with 24 bases in between. CDR3 region: CASSSDPRDTNPDGYTF. CDR3 sequence (DNA): TGTGCCAGCAGCTCAGACCCCAGGGACACCAACCCCGATGGCTACACCTTC.

The chain links TRBV28 to TRBJ1-1, with no clear D. CDR1 is MDHEN, CDR2 SYDVKM, per germline. V lost 7 bases and J 6 bases, leaving 9 bases between the germline ends. CDR3 length: 11 amino acids. As DNA, the CDR3 is TGTGCCAGCACCAATCCCCCTGAAGCTTTCTTT. Encoded protein: CASTNPPEAFF.

This clonotype came up many times. The rearrangement links TRBV6-1 to TRBJ2-1; TRBD2 aligns across 12 bases. The V segment lost 9 bases and the J segment 9 bases; nucleotides outside the gene matches: 6. Germline V gene data show CDR1 as MNHNS and CDR2 as SASEGT. This CDR3 spans 13 amino acids. The CDR3 DNA follows: TGTGCCAGTCGGACTAGCGGGAAGGCTGAGCAGTTCTTC. Its protein product is CASRTSGKAEQFF.

This clonotype came up many times. The chain is built from TRBV27 and TRBJ1-4; D gene unclear. The CDR3 contains 14 residues. Trimming pared 5 bases from V and 8 bases from J, leaving 15 bases between. The germline gives CDR1 MNHEY, CDR2 SMNVEV (reference sequence). The CDR3 DNA sequence: TGTGCCAGCAGTCCAATCGGACGGAGGGAAAAACTGTTTTTT. Amino acids: CASSPIGRREKLFF. The full variable domain, completed using reference TRBV27 and TRBJ1-4, is EAQVTQNPRYLITVTGKKLTVTCSQNMNHEYMSWYRQDPGLGLRQIYYSMNVEVTDKGDVPEGYKVSRKEKRNFPLILESPSPNQTSLYFCASSPIGRREKLFFGSGTQLSVL.

This clonotype has ten or more counts. This chain uses TRBV5-7 with TRBJ2-7, with D tentatively TRBD2 (5 bases). TRBV5-7 is annotated as an ORF whose role is uncertain. V lost 5 bases to trimming and J lost 1 base, with 13 bases between them. The CDR3 consists of 14 residues. The CDR3 sequence: CASSGVRASYEQYF. The CDR3, as DNA: TGTGCCAGCAGTGGGGTGCGGGCGTCCTACGAGCAGTACTTC.

This clonotype was picked up a small number of times. The rearrangement uses TRBV7-6 and TRBJ2-5; no clear D. Germline CDR1 and CDR2: SGHVS and FNYEAQ. Between the trimmed V and J ends, which lost 1 base and 2 bases, there was a span of 8 bases. The length of the CDR3 is 14 residues. The CDR3 is CASSLVWGQETQYF. CDR3 nucleotides: TGTGCCAGCAGCTTAGTATGGGGACAAGAGACCCAGTACTTC.

The chain employs TRBV6-4 and TRBJ1-1; D not resolved. Looked up from germline, CDR1 is MRHNA and CDR2 is SNTAGT. The CDR3 is 11 residues long. Trimming removed 7 bases from V and 4 bases from J, with 7 bases in between. CDR3 DNA: TGTGCCAGCAACGATGGCACTGAAGCTTTCTTT. Translated: CASNDGTEAFF.

This clonotype was counted between two and nine times. This chain connects TRBV4-1 to TRBJ2-7, with D perhaps TRBD1 or TRBD2 (7 bases each). Trimming removed 1 base at V and 4 bases at J, with 14 bases between. The CDR3 totals 15 residues. Germline V gene sequence: CDR1 MGHRA, CDR2 YSYEKL. CDR3 amino acids: CASSQGQGGGYEQYF. The CDR3 DNA follows: TGCGCCAGCAGCCAAGGACAGGGAGGGGGGTACGAGCAGTACTTC.

This clonotype was seen repeatedly, ten times or more. V gene TRBV29-1 combines with J gene TRBJ2-7; 13 nucleotides align to TRBD2. The V and J ends lost 6 bases and 5 bases, in that order; junction bases with no gene match: 10. Germline CDR1 is SQVTM and CDR2 is ANQGSEA. The CDR3 is 15 amino acids. CDR3: CSVRTSGSTWNEQYF. The CDR3 bases are TGCAGCGTCCGGACTAGCGGGAGTACATGGAACGAGCAGTACTTC.

At least ten counts were recorded for this clonotype. J is TRBJ1-5 and V is TRBV29-1; the D gene is possibly TRBD1 (6 bases). Germline V lookup: CDR1 SQVTM, CDR2 ANQGSEA. V was cut by 4 bases and J by 0 bases, with 13 bases left in between. The CDR3 sequence is 15 residues long. The CDR3 loop reads CSVGTETNSNQPQHF. The DNA for the CDR3 is TGCAGCGTTGGGACAGAGACTAATAGCAATCAGCCCCAGCATTTT.

Ten or more counts support this clonotype. This CDR3 reads CATSRDFGDTEAFF. In DNA, the CDR3 is TGTGCCACCAGCAGAGATTTCGGGGACACTGAAGCTTTCTTT. The gene calls are TRBV15 and TRBJ1-1, with unresolved D. Germline CDR1 is LNHNV and CDR2 is YYDKDF (reference sequence). This CDR3 region has 14 residues. Trimming removed 0 bases at V and 3 bases at J, with 8 bases between.

This clonotype occurred a few times. V and J are TRBV28 and TRBJ1-5, with unresolved D. The CDR3 consists of 15 residues. The germline gives CDR1 MDHEN, CDR2 SYDVKM. The V end was cut by 3 bases, the J end by 0 bases, with 9 bases between. The CDR3 loop reads CASSLAIYSNQPQHF. The CDR3, as DNA: TGTGCCAGCAGTTTGGCGATCTATAGCAATCAGCCCCAGCATTTT.

This clonotype was picked up many times. The chain links TRBV29-1 to TRBJ2-5; TRBD2 matches at 7 bases. The V and J ends lost 7 bases and 2 bases, in that order; junction bases with no gene match: 4. The germline CDR1 and CDR2 sequences are SQVTM and ANQGSEA. The length of the CDR3 is 12 residues. This CDR3 reads CSGASGQETQYF. CDR3 coding DNA: TGCAGCGGAGCTAGCGGACAAGAGACCCAGTACTTC.

This clonotype came up a few times. This chain uses TRBV15 with TRBJ2-7; TRBD2 might be the D (6 bases). Germline V lookup: CDR1 LNHNV, CDR2 YYDKDF (reference sequence). Trimming took off 1 base at V and 12 bases at J, with 22 bases between the two ends. The CDR3 sequence is 15 residues long. CDR3 nucleotides: TGTGCCACCAGCAGAGCGACCGGGACGGGGGATAGGCGGTACTTC. It yields the protein CATSRATGTGDRRYF.

This clonotype was counted only a few times. The chain joins TRBV10-2 to TRBJ2-3; D is possibly TRBD2 (6 bases). CDR3 length: 15 residues. V shed 3 bases and J shed 4 bases, with 14 bases lying between them. Germline loops: CDR1 WSHSY, CDR2 SAAADI. The CDR3 protein is CASSDRENRADTQYF. CDR3 coding DNA: TGCGCCAGCAGTGATCGGGAGAACCGCGCAGATACGCAGTATTTT.

This sequence joins TRBV29-1 and TRBJ2-1; possibly TRBD2 for D (6 bases). Germline loops: CDR1 SQVTM, CDR2 ANQGSEA. The CDR3 has 13 amino acids. Trimming removed 2 bases at V and 6 bases at J, with 11 bases between. The CDR3 DNA reads TGCAGCGTTGAAACGGACTACCCCAATGAGCAGTTCTTC. Translation: CSVETDYPNEQFF.

The sample holds a few counts of this clonotype. This chain uses TRBV11-2 with TRBJ2-5; the D is unclear. Germline CDR1 and CDR2: SGHAT and FQNNGV. The CDR3 spans 14 residues. The ends were cut back, 2 bases at V and 1 base at J, with 8 bases in the middle. CDR3 bases: TGTGCCAGCAGCTTATACTCGGTCCAAGAGACCCAGTACTTC. This codes for CASSLYSVQETQYF.

This clonotype was picked up many times. V and J are TRBV28 and TRBJ2-3, with TRBD2 matching over 10 bases. The length of the CDR3 is 17 residues. The germline gives CDR1 MDHEN, CDR2 SYDVKM. V lost 3 bases and J lost 4; bases outside the gene matches: 10. The CDR3 is CASSLFLAGENSDTQYF. In DNA form, the CDR3 reads TGTGCCAGCAGTTTGTTCCTAGCGGGAGAGAATTCAGATACGCAGTATTTT.

This clonotype appeared a few times. CDR3: CASSLNPMNRPEETQYF. DNA for the CDR3: TGTGCCAGCAGTTTAAACCCCATGAACAGGCCCGAAGAGACCCAGTACTTC. The V gene is TRBV28, the J gene TRBJ2-5, with D perhaps matching TRBD1 (5 bases). Trimming took 2 bases from V and 3 from J, leaving 19 bases between them. Germline V gives CDR1 MDHEN, CDR2 SYDVKM. The CDR3 spans 17 residues.

This clonotype was counted ten times or more. V is TRBV10-3 and J is TRBJ2-7, with D tentatively TRBD1 (6 bases). The CDR3 runs 16 residues. V dropped 3 bases and J dropped 2 bases, with 17 bases sitting between them. The germline V gene has CDR1 ENHRY and CDR2 SYGVKD. The CDR3 here is CAISESGQRRTYEQYF. The CDR3 DNA follows: TGTGCCATCAGTGAAAGTGGACAGCGAAGGACCTACGAGCAGTACTTC.

This clonotype has ten or more counts. V usage is TRBV7-8 and J usage is TRBJ2-3; D perhaps matches TRBD1 (5 bases). V was cut by 1 base and J by 1 base, with 9 bases left in between. From germline, CDR1 is SGHVS and CDR2 FQNEAQ. The CDR3 contains 15 residues. The CDR3 coding sequence is TGTGCCAGCAGCTTAGTAGGCAGGGGCACAGATACGCAGTATTTT. Its translation: CASSLVGRGTDTQYF.

The sample holds a few counts of this clonotype. The chain couples TRBV18 to TRBJ2-2; TRBD2 might be the D (5 bases). CDR1 is KGHSH, CDR2 LQKENI, per germline. There are 15 residues in the CDR3. With 4 bases removed from V and 1 base from J, the gap between germline ends came to 10 bases. CDR3 nucleotides: TGTGCCAGCTCACGCAGCGGTCTGAACACCGGGGAGCTGTTTTTT. Translation gives CASSRSGLNTGELFF.